This is a list of T cell receptor beta chains from one sample in a study of PD-1 blockade in mismatch repair-deficient tumors. The method was immunoSEQ multiplex PCR; TCRdb's version includes in-frame clones alone and lacks a portion of them. The top ten clones hold nearly 3.5% of a sample with about 16,000 clones, approximately 84% of them seen once. Here the sequenced sample was PBMCs, taken 4 weeks after starting pembrolizumab. The receptors stem from an adult with mismatch repair-deficient cancer. Each CDR3 is given with its conserved first and last residue. Each record gives: V gene, D gene, J gene, clone size, CDR3 protein, CDR3 DNA. The D gene is left open where the match is weak. A row's size may be missing; if present it is once, few, many or a size class.

TRBV7-2	.	TRBJ1-1	.	CASQGSMTNTEAFF	TGTGCCAGCCAGGGGTCTATGACCAACACTGAAGCTTTCTTT
TRBV5-1	.	TRBJ2-1	.	CASSPVGFLTNEQFF	TGCGCCAGCAGCCCGGTCGGGTTTTTAACTAATGAGCAGTTCTTC
TRBV2	.	TRBJ2-1	once	CASSELRPSYNEQFF	TGTGCCAGCAGTGAATTGCGGCCCTCTTACAATGAGCAGTTCTTC
TRBV5-6	TRBD1	TRBJ1-1	.	CASSRTGGVNTEAFF	TGTGCCAGCAGCCGGACAGGGGGGGTGAACACTGAAGCTTTCTTT
TRBV30	TRBD2	TRBJ2-1	.	CAWSSGLANNEQFF	TGTGCCTGGAGTTCGGGACTAGCCAACAATGAGCAGTTCTTC
TRBV7-2	TRBD2	TRBJ2-3	.	CASSSSGLMGTDTQYF	TGTGCCAGCAGCTCCTCGGGACTAATGGGCACAGATACGCAGTATTTT
TRBV5-1	TRBD1	TRBJ2-7	.	CASSTVPTGGYEQYF	TGCGCCAGCAGCACCGTCCCGACAGGGGGCTACGAGCAGTACTTC
TRBV7-7	TRBD2	TRBJ2-1	.	CASSLGLAGYNEQFF	TGTGCTAGCAGCCTAGGGCTAGCGGGCTACAATGAGCAGTTCTTC
TRBV10-3	TRBD2	TRBJ2-7	.	CAIGGLAGVEQYF	TGTGCCATCGGGGGACTAGCGGGAGTCGAGCAGTACTTC
TRBV28	TRBD2	TRBJ2-2	.	CASSALAGANTGELFF	TGTGCCAGCAGTGCCCTAGCGGGTGCGAACACCGGGGAGCTGTTTTTT
TRBV6-5	.	TRBJ1-5	.	CASSRNQPQHF	TGTGCCAGCAGTCGGAATCAGCCCCAGCATTTT
TRBV14	.	TRBJ2-7	few	CASSQDQGSRSYEQYF	TGTGCCAGCAGCCAAGATCAGGGCAGCCGCTCCTACGAGCAGTACTTC
TRBV19	TRBD2	TRBJ2-7	.	CASSIEVLAGPSYEQYF	TGTGCCAGTAGTATAGAAGTACTAGCGGGACCCTCTTACGAGCAGTACTTC
TRBV2	.	TRBJ1-3	.	CASVTGSGNTIYF	TGTGCCAGCGTGACAGGTTCGGGAAACACCATATATTTT
TRBV9	.	TRBJ1-1	once	CASSDATGNTEAFF	TGTGCCAGCAGCGACGCCACAGGGAACACTGAAGCTTTCTTT
TRBV7-2	.	TRBJ2-4	.	CASSRQGDRAKNIQYF	TGTGCCAGCAGCCGCCAGGGTGATCGAGCCAAAAACATTCAGTACTTC
TRBV27	.	TRBJ2-1	.	CASSFSGSPHNEQFF	TGTGCCAGCAGTTTTAGTGGGAGTCCGCACAATGAGCAGTTCTTC